The clone carrying this T cell receptor beta chain appeared once. The target antigen is unknown. Germline V gene lookup returns CDR1 LGHDT and CDR2 YNNKEL (reference sequence). V gave up 3 bases and J gave up 7 bases, with 19 bases separating them. The CDR3 runs 15 residues. The data were obtained in a study of blood T cells in healthy people across ages. Study-level points and caveats: Per million T cells, TCR beta diversity dropped about linearly as age rose.

A J-beta primer mix and a sample-barcoded 5' primer were used in a second PCR of about 7 to 11 cycles. From the 5' RACE reads, TCRdb called clonotypes with MiXCR, one entry per CDR3 protein. The sample lists hundreds of thousands of distinct CDR3 sequences; more than 45% were seen once. The sample consisted of blood. This clonotype originated in a man between 25 and 39 years old in good health. The chain couples TRBV3-1 to TRBJ2-7; either TRBD1 or TRBD2 may supply D (5 bases each). Here the CDR3 DNA reads TGTGCCAGCAGCCACTCGGGACGGTCTGTGAATGAGCAGTACTTC. Translation: CASSHSGRSVNEQYF.